Following are 9 T cell receptor beta chains from one sample sequenced in a study of blood T cell repertoires in COVID-19 (dated by TCRdb to 2020 to 2022). The library was obtained by the immunoSEQ multiplex PCR assay. Drawn from immuneACCESS, this table holds only the in-frame rearrangements with V and J called that TCRdb kept. Clones are partly lost; checked studies trace under half to an unresolved V gene and leave the rest unexplained. The sample includes some 260,000 clones, with 84% observed a single time. 4.1% of the sample is in the top ten clones. Sequenced sample: PBMCs or T cells enriched from blood (not recorded which). Every receptor here comes from a young man with acute COVID-19.

This chain connects TRBV3-1 (or the pseudogene TRBV3-2) to TRBJ1-1; perhaps TRBD1 as D (6 bases). V shed 1 base and J shed 4 bases, with 13 bases lying between them. Germline V gene lookup returns CDR1 LGHDT and CDR2 YNNKEL (reference sequence). CDR3 length: 15 residues. The CDR3 region has the DNA TGTGCCAGCAGCCAAGGACAGGTTCTTTTCACTGAAGCTTTCTTT. It codes for CASSQGQVLFTEAFF.

The table lists this clone with a count of one. The V gene is TRBV7-8, the J gene TRBJ1-1; 7 positions match TRBD1. V shed 5 bases and J 3 bases; nucleotides not matched to a gene: 12. The CDR3 is 16 residues long. Per germline, CDR1 SGHVS and CDR2 FQNEAQ. CDR3 nucleotides: TGTGCCAGCAGCCCCCGAAGGGGGCGCGGGTACACTGAAGCTTTCTTT. Translating it yields CASSPRRGRGYTEAFF.

The V and J genes are TRBV6-5 and TRBJ2-1; tentative D call: TRBD1 (6 bases). The V end was cut by 6 bases, the J end by 5 bases, with 11 bases between. The V gene's germline CDR1 is MNHEY and CDR2 SVGAGI. The CDR3 has 13 residues. CDR3 protein: CASSRDKDNEQFF. The CDR3 DNA sequence: TGTGCCAGCAGCCGGGACAAAGACAATGAGCAGTTCTTC.

The genes are TRBV19 and TRBJ1-1; a weak D match, TRBD1 (5 bases). Between the trimmed V and J ends, which lost 5 bases and 10 bases, there was a span of 20 bases. Germline CDR1 reads LNHDA; CDR2 reads SQIVND (reference sequence). The CDR3 runs 14 residues. The CDR3 loop reads CASSDQADGAGAFF. The CDR3 DNA sequence: TGTGCCAGTAGTGACCAGGCGGATGGGGCTGGAGCTTTCTTT.

J is TRBJ1-5 and V is TRBV5-5, with 9 nucleotides matching TRBD1. V dropped 4 bases and J dropped 4; count of bases not matched to a gene: 6. Germline lookup yields CDR1 SGHKS and CDR2 YYEKEE (reference sequence). This CDR3 is built from 15 residues. The CDR3, as DNA: TGTGCCAGCAGCCTGACAGGGGGTGTAAATCAGCCCCAGCATTTT. It codes for CASSLTGGVNQPQHF.

The chain uses TRBV20-1 and TRBJ1-1; D unclear. Germline CDR1 reads DFQATT; CDR2 reads SNEGSKA (reference sequence). The CDR3 spans 10 residues. Trimming removed 2 bases at V and 5 bases at J, with 3 bases between. The CDR3 DNA is TGCAGTGCTAGAACTACTGAAGCTTTCTTT. Protein sequence: CSARTTEAFF.

Only a few counts were recorded for this clone. The J gene is TRBJ2-3, the V gene TRBV6-1, with TRBD2 identical over 9 bases. Unmatched junction bases numbered 4, after V lost 1 base and J lost 2 bases. The germline CDR1 and CDR2 sequences are MNHNS and SASEGT. CDR3 length equals 16 residues. CDR3 in amino acids: CASSEVGGGATDTQYF. As DNA, the CDR3 is TGTGCCAGCAGTGAAGTGGGCGGGGGGGCCACAGATACGCAGTATTTT.

This chain links TRBV5-3 with TRBJ1-3, with D unresolved. TRBV5-3 is filed as an ORF, its function uncertain. The CDR3 covers 11 residues. V was shortened by 4 bases and J by 8 bases, with 7 bases between the two germline ends. The CDR3: CARSRSDTIYF. DNA for the CDR3: TGTGCCAGAAGCCGGTCTGACACCATATATTTT.

This rearrangement joins TRBV5-8 to TRBJ1-4, with TRBD1 identical over 9 bases. Trimming cost V 4 bases and J 0 bases; bases outside gene matches: 7. CDR1 SGHTS and CDR2 YDEGEE come from the germline V gene. The CDR3 is 17 amino acids. In DNA form, the CDR3 reads TGTGCCAGCAGCCCACAGGGGGCGCGTGCAACTAATGAAAAACTGTTTTTT. Residues: CASSPQGARATNEKLFF. Drawing the rest from reference TRBV5-8 and TRBJ1-4, the complete variable domain is EAGVTQSPTHLIKTRGQQATLRCSPISGHTSVYWYQQALGLGLQFLLWYDEGEERNRGNFPPRFSGRQFPNYSSELNVNALELEDSALYLCASSPQGARATNEKLFFGSGTQLSVL.